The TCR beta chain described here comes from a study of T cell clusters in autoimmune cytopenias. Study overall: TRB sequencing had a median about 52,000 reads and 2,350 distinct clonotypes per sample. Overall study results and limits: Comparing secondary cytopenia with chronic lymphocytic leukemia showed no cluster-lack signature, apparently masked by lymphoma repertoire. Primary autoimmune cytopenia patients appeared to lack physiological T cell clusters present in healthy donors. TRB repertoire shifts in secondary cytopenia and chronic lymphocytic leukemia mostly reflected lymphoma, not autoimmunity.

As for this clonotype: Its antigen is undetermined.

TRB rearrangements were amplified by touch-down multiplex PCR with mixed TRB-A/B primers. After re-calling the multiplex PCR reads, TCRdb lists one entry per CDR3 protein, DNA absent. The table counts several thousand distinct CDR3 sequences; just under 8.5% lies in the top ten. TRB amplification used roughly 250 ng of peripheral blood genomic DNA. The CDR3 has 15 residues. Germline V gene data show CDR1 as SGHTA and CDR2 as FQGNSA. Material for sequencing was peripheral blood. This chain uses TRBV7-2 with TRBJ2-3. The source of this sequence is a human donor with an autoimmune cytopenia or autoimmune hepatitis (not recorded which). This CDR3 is CASSFAGELRDTQYF.